The 31 T cell receptor beta chains listed next were all sequenced from one sample in a study of blood T cell repertoires in COVID-19. Here immunoSEQ multiplex PCR was the method, and the copy in TCRdb shows in-frame clones only, minus some. The data hold roughly 500,000 clones, with approximately 88% observed a single time. Sample: PBMCs or T cells enriched from blood (not recorded which). The receptors were sampled from a woman aged 40 to 50 who had recovered from COVID-19.

The chain combines TRBV4-3 with TRBJ2-7, with 8 positions matching TRBD1. CDR1 LGHNA and CDR2 YSLEER come from the germline V gene. This CDR3 has 20 residues. Unmatched junction bases numbered 24, after V lost 5 bases and J lost 3 bases. The CDR3 spells CASSTSLLSGGSASVYEQYF. DNA of the CDR3: TGCGCCAGCAGCACATCCTTGTTGTCAGGGGGCTCGGCTAGCGTCTACGAGCAGTACTTC.

This clone was recorded at least ten times. The chain is built from TRBV3-1 (or the pseudogene TRBV3-2) and TRBJ2-3; 7 nucleotides line up with TRBD2. The J segment lost 3 bases and the V segment lost 2 bases, leaving 5 bases of the junction unmatched. This CDR3 region has 15 residues. Germline V CDR1 and CDR2: LGHDT, YNNKEL (reference sequence). DNA of the CDR3: TGTGCCAGCAGCCAAAAGCGGGACCCAACAGATACGCAGTATTTT. This gives the protein CASSQKRDPTDTQYF.

The chain couples TRBV6-6 to TRBJ2-2; 7 bases agree with TRBD2. Germline CDR1 is MNHNY and CDR2 is SVGAGI (reference sequence). J was trimmed by 1 base and V by 6 bases; bases with no gene match: 5. This CDR3 is 15 amino acids long. The CDR3 DNA reads as TGTGCCAGCAGCTCCAAGCGGGGGAACACCGGGGAGCTGTTTTTT. Amino acid sequence: CASSSKRGNTGELFF.

The CDR3, as DNA: TGTGCCTCCCGGGACAGGGGGTATGGCTACACCTTC. Translated, it gives CASRDRGYGYTF. This chain joins TRBV30 and TRBJ1-2; 11 nucleotides agree with TRBD1. Trimming at V came to 7 bases and at J to 5 bases, leaving 3 bases not matched to a gene. CDR1 is GTSNPN and CDR2 is SVGIG in the germline V gene (reference sequence). The CDR3 runs to 12 residues.

The rearrangement uses TRBV11-3 and TRBJ1-3; TRBD1 aligns across 9 bases. The V segment lost 6 bases and the J segment 7 bases; nucleotides outside the gene matches: 4. The germline V gene has CDR1 SGHNT and CDR2 YENEEA. The CDR3 extends over 13 amino acids. The CDR3: CASSLQGANTIYF. DNA for the CDR3: TGTGCCAGCAGTCTACAGGGGGCGAACACCATATATTTT. Together with reference TRBV11-3 and TRBJ1-3, the CDR3 gives the full variable domain: EAGVVQSPRYKIIEKKQPVAFWCNPISGHNTLYWYLQNLGQGPELLIRYENEEAVDDSQLPKDRFSAERLKGVDSTLKIQPAELGDSAVYLCASSLQGANTIYFGEGSWLTVV.

The chain uses TRBV12-5 and TRBJ1-5; 7 bases fit TRBD1. CDR3 length equals 15 residues. Germline V gives CDR1 LGHNT, CDR2 FRNRAP. V gave up 7 bases and J gave up 1 base; unmatched junction bases: 7. CDR3 DNA sequence: TGTGCTAGTGCCTCGGACAGGAGGAGCAATCAGCCCCAGCATTTT. It codes for CASASDRRSNQPQHF.

This sequence joins TRBV6-2 or TRBV6-3 and TRBJ1-1, with D hard to call. CDR3 length: 15 amino acids. Deletions cut 0 bases from V and 2 bases from J, with 10 bases between. Germline assignment: CDR1 MNHEY and CDR2 SVGEGT. CDR3 sequence: CASSYSSRDNTEAFF. The CDR3 coding sequence is TGTGCCAGCAGTTACTCGTCGAGGGATAACACTGAAGCTTTCTTT.

About this clone itself: Different DNA sequences within this sample yield the same CDR3. The V gene is TRBV4-3, the J gene TRBJ2-7; 7 bases are a match to TRBD2. Germline V gene sequence: CDR1 LGHNA, CDR2 YSLEER. This CDR3 contains 14 residues. After removal of 1 base from V and 3 bases from J, the junction contained 3 bases not matched to a gene. The chain's CDR3 is CASSQGTSGYEQYF. For the CDR3, the DNA is TGCGCCAGCAGCCAAGGGACTAGTGGCTACGAGCAGTACTTC.

The table lists this clone with a count of one. The gene calls are TRBV5-4 and TRBJ1-2; perhaps TRBD1 as D (6 bases). The CDR3 length is 15 residues. Trimming left V 2 bases short and J 5 bases short, with 16 bases between. Germline CDR1 is SGHNT and CDR2 is YYREEE (reference sequence). CDR3 amino acids: CASSFLGTGRYGYTF. In DNA form, the CDR3 reads TGTGCCAGCAGCTTTTTGGGCACAGGGCGGTATGGCTACACCTTC.

This clone showed up just a few times. J is TRBJ1-1 and V is TRBV6-5, with D tentatively TRBD1 (5 bases). Per the germline V gene, CDR1 is MNHEY and CDR2 is SVGAGI. The V gene lost 0 bases and the J gene lost 5 bases, with 7 bases spanning the gap. This CDR3 region has 13 residues. The CDR3 DNA is TGTGCCAGCAGTTACTCAGGGGTAACTGAAGCTTTCTTT. Translated: CASSYSGVTEAFF.

Only one count was recorded for this clone. The chain couples TRBV5-1 to TRBJ2-1, with D possibly TRBD1 on 6 matching bases. CDR3 length: 13 residues. The germline gives CDR1 SGHRS, CDR2 YFSETQ. V was trimmed by 3 bases and J by 9 bases, leaving 13 bases between them. For the CDR3, the DNA is TGCGCCAGCAGCTCGAACGGACAGACTGAGCAGTTCTTC. The encoded protein is CASSSNGQTEQFF.

The V and J genes are TRBV10-2 and TRBJ2-3; TRBD2 agrees at 8 bases. Germline V lookup: CDR1 WSHSY, CDR2 SAAADI. Trimming at V came to 3 bases and at J to 0 bases, leaving 8 bases not matched to a gene. The CDR3 runs to 17 residues. DNA of the CDR3: TGCGCCAGCAGTGAAATTAGCGGGACCGCTAGCACAGATACGCAGTATTTT. Residues: CASSEISGTASTDTQYF.

The genes are TRBV9 and TRBJ1-1; D uncertain. Trimming pared 2 bases from V and 1 base from J, leaving 9 bases between. This CDR3 comprises 14 residues. CDR1 SGDLS and CDR2 YYNGEE come from the germline V gene. The CDR3 DNA reads as TGTGCCAGCAGCGTTATACTCGAGAACACTGAAGCTTTCTTT. It encodes CASSVILENTEAFF.

The J gene is TRBJ2-1, the V gene TRBV7-8; TRBD2 aligns across 9 bases. Per the germline V gene, CDR1 is SGHVS and CDR2 is FQNEAQ. The CDR3 spans 18 residues. The junction had 23 bases not matched to a gene; V was cut back by 5 bases and J by 12 bases. The CDR3 DNA follows: TGTGCCAGCAGCCCCGCCCCCTTAGCGGGAGATCCCGGGGATGCGCAGTTCTTC. It codes for CASSPAPLAGDPGDAQFF.

The table lists this clone with a few counts. J is TRBJ2-7 and V is TRBV20-1, with 7 nucleotides matching TRBD1. Germline V gene lookup returns CDR1 DFQATT and CDR2 SNEGSKA (reference sequence). The V segment lost 3 bases and the J segment 3 bases; nucleotides outside the gene matches: 8. The CDR3 is 14 amino acids. The CDR3 loop reads CSASYRDSDYEQYF. The CDR3 nucleotides are TGCAGTGCTAGTTACCGGGACAGCGACTACGAGCAGTACTTC.

This rearrangement joins TRBV19 to TRBJ1-6; unclear D gene. The length of the CDR3 is 16 residues. The germline gives CDR1 LNHDA, CDR2 SQIVND (reference sequence). The V end lost 4 bases, the J end lost 13 bases, and 23 bases lay between the germline ends. CDR3 loop: CASSTTWESPASPLHF. For the CDR3, the DNA is TGTGCCAGTAGTACCACCTGGGAGAGCCCTGCTTCGCCCCTCCACTTT. The variable domain in full, with the rest retrieved from reference TRBV19 and TRBJ1-6, is DGGITQSPKYLFRKEGQNVTLSCEQNLNHDAMYWYRQDPGQGLRLIYYSQIVNDFQKGDIAEGYSVSREKKESFPLTVTSAQKNPTAFYLCASSTTWESPASPLHFGNGTRLTVT.

The gene calls are TRBV14 and TRBJ1-3, with D maybe TRBD1 (5 bases). The V end lost 2 bases, the J end lost 0 bases, and 14 bases lay between the germline ends. Germline-derived CDR1 and CDR2 are SGHDN and FVKESK. The length of the CDR3 is 17 residues. The CDR3 here is CASSQPGGSTSGNTIYF. CDR3 nucleotides: TGTGCCAGCAGCCAACCCGGGGGGTCCACCTCTGGAAACACCATATATTTT.

This chain connects TRBV4-3 to TRBJ1-2; D not certain. CDR1 and CDR2 from the germline V gene are LGHNA and YSLEER. The CDR3 spans 15 residues. V was clipped by 2 bases and J by 5 bases, with 15 bases between them. CDR3 sequence (DNA): TGCGCCAGCAGCCAACAAATCCCCCAAGCATATGGCTACACCTTC. Its protein is CASSQQIPQAYGYTF.

CDR3 DNA sequence: TGTGCCTCTTCAGGGGTGGGAAACACCATATATTTT. Its translation: CASSGVGNTIYF. The genes are TRBV10-3 and TRBJ1-3, with D possibly being TRBD1 (6 bases). Trimming shortened V by 11 bases and J by 4 bases, and 12 bases separated the two germline ends. The CDR3 is 12 amino acids. Germline V CDR1 and CDR2: ENHRY, SYGVKD.

This chain links TRBV19 with TRBJ1-2; D is perhaps TRBD1 (6 bases). The germline V gene encodes CDR1 LNHDA and CDR2 SQIVND (reference sequence). The CDR3 contains 12 residues. The V and J ends lost 11 bases and 9 bases respectively, with 19 bases between them. The CDR3 DNA follows: TGTGCCGTCGATACAGGGAGGGGGAGCTACACCTTC. This gives the protein CAVDTGRGSYTF.

The V gene is TRBV7-8, the J gene TRBJ1-2; TRBD1 matches 7 bases. The germline V gene encodes CDR1 SGHVS and CDR2 FQNEAQ. This CDR3 has 15 amino acids. V trimming: 5 bases; J trimming: 3 bases; junction bases outside the gene matches: 9. For the CDR3, the DNA is TGTGCCAGCAGCCTTCAGGGGGGCCTTGACTATGGCTACACCTTC. Translating it yields CASSLQGGLDYGYTF.

The chain recombines TRBV11-3 with TRBJ1-2, with D possibly being TRBD1 (5 bases). CDR1 is SGHNT and CDR2 is YENEEA in the germline V gene. The CDR3 consists of 15 residues. Trimming pared 1 base from V and 6 bases from J, leaving 15 bases between. The CDR3 DNA follows: TGTGCCAGCAGCTTAGCTAGTACGGCAGGGAATGGCTACACCTTC. As protein: CASSLASTAGNGYTF.

This chain links TRBV21-1 with TRBJ2-7; the DNA was not compared with TRBD2, the D call given in the table. TRBV21-1 is tagged as a pseudogene. The CDR3 length is 17 residues. This CDR3 reads CASSKASTSGRSYEQYF. The CDR3 region has the DNA TGTGCCAGCAGCAAAGCGTCAACTAGCGGGCGCTCCTACGAGCAGTACTTC.

This chain connects TRBV7-2 to TRBJ1-4; 9 nucleotides agree with TRBD1. Germline assignment: CDR1 SGHTA and CDR2 FQGNSA. This CDR3 comprises 14 residues. V shed 4 bases and J 8 bases; nucleotides not matched to a gene: 5. The CDR3 protein is CASSSQGAEEKLFF. The CDR3 bases are TGTGCCAGCAGCTCACAGGGGGCGGAAGAAAAACTGTTTTTT.

The V gene is TRBV6-2 or TRBV6-3, the J gene TRBJ2-1, with 9 bases matching TRBD2. Germline-derived CDR1 and CDR2 are MNHEY and SVGEGT. The CDR3 contains 16 residues. After removal of 0 bases from V and 6 bases from J, the junction contained 6 bases not matched to a gene. CDR3 sequence (DNA): TGTGCCAGCAGTTACTCGATTAGCGGGAGCACCAATGAGCAGTTCTTC. Protein product: CASSYSISGSTNEQFF.

This clone was seen just once. This chain connects TRBV5-5 to TRBJ2-5, with 12 bases fitting TRBD2. J was trimmed by 5 bases and V by 2 bases; bases with no gene match: 7. Germline CDR1 is SGHKS and CDR2 is YYEKEE (reference sequence). This CDR3 comprises 16 residues. Here the CDR3 DNA reads TGTGCCAGCAGCTTCTCTAGCGGGAGGGCCATGGAGACCCAGTACTTC. It translates to CASSFSSGRAMETQYF.

The chain joins TRBV6-5 to TRBJ1-1; TRBD1 aligns across 8 bases. CDR3 length equals 15 residues. Germline CDR1 MNHEY, CDR2 SVGAGI. The J segment lost 5 bases and the V segment lost 2 bases, leaving 7 bases of the junction unmatched. CDR3 region: CASSYQGAAETEAFF. The CDR3 DNA reads TGTGCCAGCAGTTACCAGGGGGCAGCGGAGACTGAAGCTTTCTTT.

The chain carries TRBV15 and TRBJ1-2; D perhaps matches TRBD1 (6 bases). This CDR3 has 15 amino acids. Looked up from germline, CDR1 is LNHNV and CDR2 is YYDKDF (reference sequence). Trimming shortened V by 2 bases and J by 8 bases, and 18 bases separated the two germline ends. CDR3 coding DNA: TGTGCCACCAGCAGACCTGAACAGGGCCCCCCGGGCTACACCTTC. Translating gives CATSRPEQGPPGYTF. Complete variable domain (other parts from reference TRBV15 and TRBJ1-2): DAMVIQNPRYQVTQFGKPVTLSCSQTLNHNVMYWYQQKSSQAPKLLFHYYDKDFNNEADTPDNFQSRRPNTSFCFLDIRSPGLGDTAMYLCATSRPEQGPPGYTFGSGTRLTVV.

The chain uses TRBV7-8 and TRBJ2-5; TRBD2 agrees at 14 bases. Germline trimming cut 5 bases from V and 5 bases from J; bases unmatched to any gene: 10. The CDR3 consists of 17 residues. The germline V gene encodes CDR1 SGHVS and CDR2 FQNEAQ. This CDR3 is CASSTGLAGGNIETQYF. The CDR3 DNA reads TGTGCCAGCAGCACCGGACTAGCGGGAGGAAATATTGAGACCCAGTACTTC.

This chain links TRBV3-1 (or the pseudogene TRBV3-2) with TRBJ1-1; 8 positions agree with TRBD1. Germline-derived CDR1 and CDR2 are LGHDT and YNNKEL (reference sequence). The CDR3 is 14 amino acids. Trimming took 3 bases from V and 5 from J; bases not matched to a gene: 5. The CDR3 reads CASSQDRVRTEAFF. CDR3 in DNA: TGTGCCAGCAGCCAGGACAGGGTACGGACTGAAGCTTTCTTT.

The rearrangement uses TRBV5-1 and TRBJ1-2, with 8 bases lining up with TRBD1. V shed 4 bases, J shed 8 bases, and the junction held 10 bases outside the gene matches. Germline V CDR1 and CDR2: SGHRS, YFSETQ. The CDR3 extends over 14 amino acids. Here the CDR3 reads CASSPGQAKVGYTF. The DNA of the CDR3 is TGCGCCAGCAGCCCGGGACAGGCGAAAGTCGGCTACACCTTC. Full variable domain (rest looked up from reference TRBV5-1 and TRBJ1-2): KAGVTQTPRYLIKTRGQQVTLSCSPISGHRSVSWYQQTPGQGLQFLFEYFSETQRNKGNFPGRFSGRQFSNSRSEMNVSTLELGDSALYLCASSPGQAKVGYTFGSGTRLTVV.